This T cell receptor (beta chain) was captured in a study of response to subunit inactivated influenza vaccine. Each CDR3 protein gets one entry after TCRdb re-called the RT-PCR reads with MiXCR. The sample records hundreds of thousands of distinct CDR3 sequences, 21% being singletons. The source of this sequence is a man between 50 and 75 years old who received an inactivated influenza vaccine. The sequencing used PBMCs from blood, collected less than 22 months after vaccination.

The CDR3: CATRDTISDTGELFF. CDR3 in DNA: TGCGCCACCAGGGACACGATCTCCGACACCGGGGAGCTGTTTTTT. The J gene is TRBJ2-2, the V gene TRBV4-1, with D possibly TRBD1 on 6 matching bases. The CDR3 loop spans 15 amino acids. Trimming took 10 bases from V and 3 from J, leaving 18 bases between them. Germline loops: CDR1 MGHRA, CDR2 YSYEKL.